These T cell receptor beta chains were read from a single sample in a study of CD4 and CD8 cells across lung adenocarcinoma regions. MiXCR was run by TCRdb on the PCR reads, yielding one entry per CDR3 protein. The sample has around 19,000 distinct CDR3 sequences, less than 70% seen once. The material sequenced was CD8+ T cells from the center of a lung tumor. These TCRs come from a female donor with lung adenocarcinoma. The CD4 and CD8 labels of this study may be unreliable. Both conserved end residues are part of each CDR3. D genes are given only for firm matches. The listing skips clone size in some rows; elsewhere it reads once, few, many or a size class.

clone size: once; J gene: TRBJ2-7; D gene: TRBD2; V gene: TRBV6-5; CDR3 protein: CASSSFSGQYEQYF; CDR3 DNA: TGTGCCAGCAGTTCTTTTAGCGGGCAGTACGAGCAGTACTTC
clone size: NA; J gene: TRBJ2-3; D gene: NA; V gene: TRBV10-3; CDR3 protein: CAVKGSRDPDTQYF; CDR3 DNA: TGTGCGGTCAAGGGGTCCAGAGACCCAGATACGCAGTATTTT
clone size: few; J gene: TRBJ2-5; D gene: NA; V gene: TRBV10-2; CDR3 protein: CASADFEETQYF; CDR3 DNA: TGCGCCAGCGCGGACTTCGAAGAGACCCAGTACTTC
clone size: NA; J gene: TRBJ2-1; D gene: NA; V gene: TRBV27; CDR3 protein: CASSWGAGPTSYNEQFF; CDR3 DNA: TGTGCCAGCAGTTGGGGAGCGGGTCCCACCTCCTACAATGAGCAGTTCTTC
clone size: few; J gene: TRBJ2-4; D gene: NA; V gene: TRBV4-2; CDR3 protein: CASSQLTGHAKNIQYF; CDR3 DNA: TGTGCCAGCAGCCAGCTGACAGGTCATGCCAAAAACATTCAGTACTTC
clone size: NA; J gene: TRBJ2-1; D gene: NA; V gene: TRBV24-1; CDR3 protein: CATSDLGRAHNEQFF; CDR3 DNA: TGTGCCACCAGTGATTTGGGCAGAGCTCACAATGAGCAGTTCTTC
clone size: NA; J gene: TRBJ2-4; D gene: NA; V gene: TRBV6-1; CDR3 protein: CASGPGRRAKDTQYF; CDR3 DNA: TGTGCCAGCGGCCCGGGGCGGAGAGCCAAAGACACGCAGTACTTC
clone size: NA; J gene: TRBJ2-4; D gene: NA; V gene: TRBV10-3; CDR3 protein: CATKVAGQGDIQYF; CDR3 DNA: TGTGCCACCAAGGTCGCGGGTCAGGGAGACATTCAGTACTTC
clone size: NA; J gene: TRBJ2-1; D gene: NA; V gene: TRBV3-1; CDR3 protein: CASRVTRGSYNEQFF; CDR3 DNA: TGTGCCAGCAGGGTAACTAGGGGGTCCTACAATGAGCAGTTCTTC
clone size: few; J gene: TRBJ1-5; D gene: NA; V gene: TRBV25-1; CDR3 protein: CASSVGFNDQPQHF; CDR3 DNA: TGTGCCAGCAGTGTCGGGTTTAACGATCAGCCCCAGCATTTT
clone size: NA; J gene: TRBJ2-3; D gene: TRBD2; V gene: TRBV7-9; CDR3 protein: CASSPATSGKSPDTQYF; CDR3 DNA: TGTGCCAGCAGCCCGGCAACTAGCGGGAAGTCCCCAGATACGCAGTATTTT
clone size: NA; J gene: TRBJ2-2; D gene: NA; V gene: TRBV27; CDR3 protein: CASSRAASTGTLFF; CDR3 DNA: TGTGCCAGCAGTCGGGCCGCGAGCACAGGGACGCTGTTTTTT
clone size: NA; J gene: TRBJ2-3; D gene: TRBD2; V gene: TRBV27; CDR3 protein: CATRRGLAAVSTDTQYF; CDR3 DNA: TGTGCCACCCGGCGGGGCCTAGCGGCTGTGAGCACCGATACGCAGTATTTT
clone size: medium-sized; J gene: TRBJ2-1; D gene: NA; V gene: TRBV6-5; CDR3 protein: CASSYEGLMGNNEQFF; CDR3 DNA: TGTGCCAGCAGTTACGAAGGACTGATGGGAAACAATGAGCAGTTCTTC
clone size: few; J gene: TRBJ2-3; D gene: TRBD2; V gene: TRBV4-2; CDR3 protein: CASSRRLAGVDTQYF; CDR3 DNA: TGTGCCAGCAGCCGTCGACTAGCGGGAGTCGATACGCAGTATTTT
clone size: NA; J gene: TRBJ2-7; D gene: NA; V gene: TRBV11-3; CDR3 protein: CASSLGGYNEQYF; CDR3 DNA: TGTGCCAGCAGCTTGGGGGGTTACAATGAGCAGTACTTC
clone size: NA; J gene: TRBJ2-4; D gene: TRBD1; V gene: TRBV6-1; CDR3 protein: CASSARTGGTNIQYF; CDR3 DNA: TGTGCCAGCAGTGCCCGGACAGGGGGCACGAACATTCAGTACTTC
clone size: NA; J gene: TRBJ2-7; D gene: TRBD2; V gene: TRBV6-1; CDR3 protein: CASSASGGTYEQYF; CDR3 DNA: TGTGCCAGCAGCGCTAGCGGGGGCACCTACGAGCAGTACTTC
clone size: NA; J gene: TRBJ2-5; D gene: TRBD2; V gene: TRBV30; CDR3 protein: CAWSVPREVRQETQYF; CDR3 DNA: TGTGCCTGGAGTGTACCGCGGGAGGTTAGACAAGAGACCCAGTACTTC
clone size: NA; J gene: TRBJ1-4; D gene: NA; V gene: TRBV6-1; CDR3 protein: CASRFRTSATNEKLFF; CDR3 DNA: TGTGCCAGCAGGTTCCGGACGTCTGCAACTAATGAAAAACTGTTTTTT
clone size: NA; J gene: TRBJ2-5; D gene: NA; V gene: TRBV5-1; CDR3 protein: CASSWGGQDQQYF; CDR3 DNA: TGCGCCAGCAGCTGGGGGGGACAGGATCAGCAGTACTTC
clone size: NA; J gene: TRBJ2-1; D gene: TRBD2; V gene: TRBV5-4; CDR3 protein: CASSRTSSEQFF; CDR3 DNA: TGTGCCAGCAGCAGGACTAGCAGTGAGCAGTTCTTC
clone size: few; J gene: TRBJ2-1; D gene: NA; V gene: TRBV25-1; CDR3 protein: CASSGQGGYHEQFF; CDR3 DNA: TGTGCCAGCAGTGGGCAGGGGGGCTACCATGAGCAGTTCTTC
clone size: NA; J gene: TRBJ2-3; D gene: TRBD1; V gene: TRBV27; CDR3 protein: CASSPDRAFKDTQYF; CDR3 DNA: TGTGCCAGCAGTCCGGACAGGGCCTTCAAAGATACGCAGTATTTC
clone size: NA; J gene: TRBJ2-3; D gene: NA; V gene: TRBV6-1; CDR3 protein: CASRPGGGATDTQYF; CDR3 DNA: TGTGCCAGCAGGCCGGGAGGGGGCGCCACAGACACGCAGTATTTC
clone size: NA; J gene: TRBJ1-1; D gene: NA; V gene: TRBV27; CDR3 protein: CASRGVLNTEAFF; CDR3 DNA: TGTGCCAGCCGCGGGGTCCTGAACACTGAAGCTTTCTTT
clone size: NA; J gene: TRBJ2-5; D gene: NA; V gene: TRBV27; CDR3 protein: CASSSGGGHSETQYF; CDR3 DNA: TGTGCCAGCAGTTCCGGCGGGGGCCATTCCGAGACCCAGTACTTC
clone size: few; J gene: TRBJ2-5; D gene: TRBD1; V gene: TRBV4-1; CDR3 protein: CASSHQTGFGETQYF; CDR3 DNA: TGCGCCAGCAGCCACCAGACAGGGTTCGGAGAGACCCAGTACTTC
clone size: NA; J gene: TRBJ2-1; D gene: TRBD2; V gene: TRBV25-1; CDR3 protein: CASSRGRAEEQFF; CDR3 DNA: TGTGCCAGCAGCCGCGGGAGGGCCGAGGAGCAGTTCTTC
clone size: NA; J gene: TRBJ2-3; D gene: NA; V gene: TRBV27; CDR3 protein: CASSGSSDTDTQYF; CDR3 DNA: TGTGCCAGCAGTGGGTCTAGCGACACAGATACGCAGTATTTT
clone size: few; J gene: TRBJ2-4; D gene: TRBD1; V gene: TRBV4-1; CDR3 protein: CASSQEGQGSGIQYF; CDR3 DNA: TGCGCCAGCAGCCAAGAGGGACAGGGGAGCGGCATTCAGTACTTC
clone size: few; J gene: TRBJ2-6; D gene: TRBD1; V gene: TRBV7-3; CDR3 protein: CASSLGPGQGTVLTF; CDR3 DNA: TGTGCCAGCAGCCTCGGACCGGGACAGGGGACCGTCCTGACTTTC
clone size: once; J gene: TRBJ1-1; D gene: NA; V gene: TRBV6-1; CDR3 protein: CASNGLLWTEAFF; CDR3 DNA: TGTGCCAGCAACGGCCTTTTATGGACTGAAGCTTTCTTT
clone size: NA; J gene: TRBJ2-4; D gene: NA; V gene: TRBV6-1; CDR3 protein: CASGRDGPSSYNEQYF; CDR3 DNA: TGTGCCAGTGGGCGGGACGGGCCCAGCTCCTACAATGAGCAGTACTTC
clone size: NA; J gene: TRBJ2-4; D gene: NA; V gene: TRBV6-1; CDR3 protein: CASSEGPGAKDTQYF; CDR3 DNA: TGTGCCAGCAGCGAGGGACCGGGAGCCAAAGATACTCAGTATTTC
clone size: NA; J gene: TRBJ2-4; D gene: TRBD1; V gene: TRBV27; CDR3 protein: CASRRGDRAKNTQYF; CDR3 DNA: TGTGCCAGCAGACGGGGGGACAGGGCCAAAAATACTCAGTACTTC
clone size: once; J gene: TRBJ2-7; D gene: TRBD1; V gene: TRBV10-2; CDR3 protein: CASSQGEDTQYF; CDR3 DNA: TGCGCCAGCAGCCAGGGGGAAGATACGCAGTACTTC
clone size: medium-sized; J gene: TRBJ2-1; D gene: NA; V gene: TRBV7-2; CDR3 protein: CASSLAAVSEQFF; CDR3 DNA: TGTGCCAGCAGCTTAGCCGCCGTAAGTGAGCAGTTCTTC
clone size: medium-sized; J gene: TRBJ2-2; D gene: TRBD1; V gene: TRBV28; CDR3 protein: CASSMTGGPPGELFF; CDR3 DNA: TGTGCCAGCAGCATGACAGGGGGCCCCCCCGGGGAGCTGTTTTTT
clone size: NA; J gene: TRBJ2-3; D gene: TRBD2; V gene: TRBV5-1; CDR3 protein: CASSGGLAGFSTQYF; CDR3 DNA: TGCGCCAGCAGCGGGGGACTAGCGGGCTTTTCGACGCAGTATTTT
clone size: NA; J gene: TRBJ2-4; D gene: NA; V gene: TRBV10-2; CDR3 protein: CGTSGRRAKNTQYF; CDR3 DNA: TGCGGCACCTCGGGGCGACGAGCCAAAAACACTCAGTACTTC
clone size: few; J gene: TRBJ2-5; D gene: TRBD2; V gene: TRBV4-1; CDR3 protein: CASSQNIGTTQETQYF; CDR3 DNA: TGCGCCAGCAGCCAAAACATCGGGACTACCCAAGAGACCCAGTACTTC
clone size: many; J gene: TRBJ2-1; D gene: NA; V gene: TRBV6-1; CDR3 protein: CASSLFSSVNEQFF; CDR3 DNA: TGTGCCAGCAGTCTCTTTTCTAGCGTCAATGAGCAGTTCTTC
clone size: NA; J gene: TRBJ2-3; D gene: NA; V gene: TRBV7-3; CDR3 protein: CASSLRYQVGDTQYF; CDR3 DNA: TGTGCCAGCAGCTTACGGTATCAAGTTGGAGATACGCAGTATTTT